A single sample is the source of the 31 T cell receptor beta chains below, sequenced in a study of T cell responses to AZD1222 COVID-19 vaccine (dated by TCRdb to about 2021). Taken with the paper, the label for time point translates to: baseline before first vaccination. The treatment or condition label of this sample denotes: meningococcal conjugate vaccine given as trial control. The method was the immunoSEQ multiplex PCR assay. The table comes from immuneACCESS by way of TCRdb, which keeps in-frame sequences with V and J called. Part of the clones is missing from these tables; in studies checked, under half for an unresolved V gene and the rest for unknown reasons. For this sample there are around 140,000 clones; about 92% appear just once. Jointly, the top ten make up 0.85% to 0.95% of the sample. The sequenced sample was peripheral blood, obtained on day 0 of MenACWY control vaccination. The receptors originated from an adult in good health.

CDR3 DNA sequence: TGTGCCAGCTCACCAGGGACAGGGGCCGGGGAGCTGTTTTTT. This sequence encodes CASSPGTGAGELFF. This chain links TRBV18 with TRBJ2-2; 10 bases line up with TRBD1. Germline CDR1 KGHSH, CDR2 LQKENI. The V segment lost 2 bases and the J segment 6 bases; nucleotides outside the gene matches: 0. The CDR3 has 14 residues.

V and J are TRBV18 and TRBJ1-3, with D hard to call. Per germline, CDR1 KGHSH and CDR2 LQKENI. This CDR3 has 14 residues. V gave up 5 bases and J gave up 4 bases, with 12 bases separating them. The CDR3 is CASSEAPWGNTIYF. The CDR3, as DNA: TGTGCCAGCTCAGAGGCCCCGTGGGGAAACACCATATATTTT.

The gene calls are TRBV4-2 and TRBJ2-1; weak D call: TRBD2 (6 bases). This CDR3 is 14 amino acids long. Trimming cost V 8 bases and J 5 bases, with 16 bases left between them. Germline-derived CDR1 and CDR2 are LGHNA and YNFKEQ. CDR3 DNA sequence: TGTGCCAGCGGGCGCGGAGGGCGCGACAATGAGCAGTTCTTC. Its translation is CASGRGGRDNEQFF.

The J gene is TRBJ2-1, the V gene TRBV14; the D is unclear. CDR1 and CDR2 from the germline V gene are SGHDN and FVKESK. V was trimmed by 0 bases and J by 0 bases, leaving 12 bases between them. The CDR3 is made up of 17 amino acids. CDR3 sequence reads: CASSQDFLTPSYNEQFF. In nucleotides, the CDR3 is TGTGCCAGCAGCCAAGATTTCCTAACACCCTCCTACAATGAGCAGTTCTTC.

This chain joins TRBV29-1 and TRBJ1-1; TRBD1 aligns across 9 bases. The CDR3 length is 14 residues. Germline values: CDR1 SQVTM, CDR2 ANQGSEA. V gave up 6 bases and J gave up 5 bases; unmatched junction bases: 10. In DNA form, the CDR3 reads TGCAGCGTCATTTCGGGACAGGGATTGACTGAAGCTTTCTTT. Translation gives CSVISGQGLTEAFF.

The chain has TRBV30 and TRBJ1-3; D unresolved. Germline loops: CDR1 GTSNPN, CDR2 SVGIG (reference sequence). This CDR3 is 14 amino acids long. V was shortened by 0 bases and J by 4 bases, with 10 bases between the two germline ends. Here the CDR3 reads CAWSVERTGNTIYF. The CDR3 nucleotides read TGTGCCTGGAGTGTGGAGCGGACCGGAAACACCATATATTTT.

The chain uses TRBV9 and TRBJ2-1; possible D gene TRBD2, 6 bases. From germline, CDR1 is SGDLS and CDR2 YYNGEE. CDR3 length: 13 amino acids. The germline V and J ends were trimmed by 4 bases and 8 bases, with 13 bases remaining between them. In DNA form, the CDR3 reads TGTGCCAGCAGCTTCCGACTAGAAGATGAGCAGTTCTTC. Its protein product is CASSFRLEDEQFF. Combining the CDR3 with reference TRBV9 and TRBJ2-1 gives the whole variable domain DSGVTQTPKHLITATGQRVTLRCSPRSGDLSVYWYQQSLDQGLQFLIQYYNGEERAKGNILERFSAQQFPDLHSELNLSSLELGDSALYFCASSFRLEDEQFFGPGTRLTVL.

The CDR3 DNA follows: TGTGCCAGCGGATTCCTTTATAATTCACCCCTCCACTTT. Amino acids: CASGFLYNSPLHF. V and J are TRBV28 and TRBJ1-6; D not resolved. The CDR3 has 13 amino acids. V shed 8 bases and J shed 4 bases, with 9 bases lying between them. CDR1 and CDR2 (germline): MDHEN, SYDVKM. Full variable domain (rest looked up from reference TRBV28 and TRBJ1-6): DVKVTQSSRYLVKRTGEKVFLECVQDMDHENMFWYRQDPGLGLRLIYFSYDVKMKEKGDIPEGYSVSREKKERFSLILESASTNQTSMYLCASGFLYNSPLHFGNGTRLTVT.

The chain carries TRBV7-8 and TRBJ2-7; D call uncertain. V was trimmed by 0 bases and J by 3 bases, leaving 6 bases between them. The CDR3 spans 13 residues. The germline V gene has CDR1 SGHVS and CDR2 FQNEAQ. CDR3 sequence (DNA): TGTGCCAGCAGCTTAGCCCACGACTACGAGCAGTACTTC. It is translated as CASSLAHDYEQYF. The full variable domain, its missing parts supplied by reference TRBV7-8 and TRBJ2-7, is GAGVSQSPRYKVAKRGQDVALRCDPISGHVSLFWYQQALGQGPEFLTYFQNEAQLDKSGLPSDRFFAERPEGSVSTLKIQRTQQEDSAVYLCASSLAHDYEQYFGPGTRLTVT.

The V gene is TRBV7-2, the J gene TRBJ1-2; 9 bases are a match to TRBD1. The CDR3 is 16 residues long. Germline CDR1 is SGHTA and CDR2 is FQGNSA. Trimming took 1 base from V and 8 from J; bases not matched to a gene: 11. In DNA form, the CDR3 reads TGTGCCAGCAGCTTAGGGGGGTTGGGACAGGGAAGGGGCTACACCTTC. Translated, it gives CASSLGGLGQGRGYTF.

The chain uses TRBV5-4 and TRBJ1-5; 8 bases map to TRBD1. J was trimmed by 6 bases and V by 3 bases; bases with no gene match: 5. This CDR3 spans 14 amino acids. Germline CDR1 and CDR2: SGHNT and YYREEE (reference sequence). CDR3 loop: CASSSQGEGQPQHF. The CDR3 nucleotides are TGTGCCAGCAGCTCACAGGGGGAGGGTCAGCCCCAGCATTTT. The full variable domain, completed using reference TRBV5-4 and TRBJ1-5, is ETGVTQSPTHLIKTRGQQVTLRCSSQSGHNTVSWYQQALGQGPQFIFQYYREEENGRGNFPPRFSGLQFPNYSSELNVNALELDDSALYLCASSSQGEGQPQHFGDGTRLSIL.

J is TRBJ1-6 and V is TRBV3-1 (or the pseudogene TRBV3-2); D is uncertain. Germline V CDR1 and CDR2: LGHDT, YNNKEL (reference sequence). Trimming left V 5 bases short and J 10 bases short, with 9 bases between. This CDR3 is built from 12 residues. The CDR3 nucleotides read TGTGCCAGCAGCTCAACCGGGTCACCCCTCCACTTT. This translates into CASSSTGSPLHF.

The chain uses TRBV5-5 and TRBJ2-7, with 9 bases matching TRBD1. The length of the CDR3 is 15 residues. Germline-derived CDR1 and CDR2 are SGHKS and YYEKEE (reference sequence). V was pared by 0 bases and J by 2 bases, with 3 bases of the junction left unmatched. The CDR3 protein is CASSLETGGPYEQYF. The CDR3 DNA sequence: TGTGCCAGCAGCTTGGAAACAGGGGGCCCCTACGAGCAGTACTTC.

The V and J genes are TRBV6-5 and TRBJ2-2; possible D gene TRBD2, 6 bases. V gave up 6 bases and J gave up 0 bases, with 14 bases separating them. Germline V CDR1 and CDR2: MNHEY, SVGAGI. This CDR3 comprises 16 residues. CDR3 protein: CASRYPAGTNTGELFF. CDR3 coding DNA: TGTGCCAGCAGATACCCGGCGGGGACGAACACCGGGGAGCTGTTTTTT.

CDR3 in DNA: TGTGCCAGCAACCCGTACAGGGAAAGAAACACCATATATTTT. Its translation is CASNPYRERNTIYF. The rearrangement uses TRBV6-5 and TRBJ1-3; the D gene is possibly TRBD1 (6 bases). The germline V gene encodes CDR1 MNHEY and CDR2 SVGAGI. The germline V and J ends were trimmed by 7 bases and 5 bases, with 15 bases remaining between them. The CDR3 extends over 14 amino acids.

The CDR3 DNA sequence: TGCGCCAGCAGCTTGGAGCGAGGGCTGAACACTGAAGCTTTCTTT. Its protein product is CASSLERGLNTEAFF. This sequence joins TRBV5-1 and TRBJ1-1; D is unclear. The CDR3 runs 15 residues. V was shortened by 0 bases and J by 0 bases, with 9 bases between the two germline ends. Germline CDR1 SGHRS, CDR2 YFSETQ.

The rearrangement links TRBV5-8 to TRBJ2-1; 9 nucleotides match TRBD1. This CDR3 region has 16 residues. The germline CDR1 and CDR2 sequences are SGHTS and YDEGEE. J lost 5 bases, V lost 3 bases, and 9 bases had no gene match. The CDR3 here is CASSSNGGQGDNEQFF. CDR3 in DNA: TGTGCCAGCAGCTCGAATGGGGGACAGGGTGACAATGAGCAGTTCTTC.

This chain links TRBV5-4 with TRBJ2-1; TRBD1 matches at 9 bases. The V gene's germline CDR1 is SGHNT and CDR2 YYREEE (reference sequence). The trim removed 2 bases at V and 8 bases at J, leaving 11 bases unmatched. This CDR3 spans 16 amino acids. The CDR3 bases are TGTGCCAGCAGCTTCCCGGGACAGGGCCTTTCCCATGAGCAGTTCTTC. This sequence encodes CASSFPGQGLSHEQFF. The whole variable domain, remainder taken from reference TRBV5-4 and TRBJ2-1, is ETGVTQSPTHLIKTRGQQVTLRCSSQSGHNTVSWYQQALGQGPQFIFQYYREEENGRGNFPPRFSGLQFPNYSSELNVNALELDDSALYLCASSFPGQGLSHEQFFGPGTRLTVL.

The chain carries TRBV2 and TRBJ2-1, with 10 bases aligning to TRBD1. Germline values: CDR1 SNHLY, CDR2 FYNNEI. Trimming took 5 bases from V and 7 from J; bases not matched to a gene: 8. The CDR3 length is 15 residues. DNA of the CDR3: TGTGCCAGCAGTCTCCGGACAGGGGGTGATAATGAGCAGTTCTTC. It specifies CASSLRTGGDNEQFF.

This clone was recorded once. The V call is TRBV11-2, the J call TRBJ2-1; D is ambiguous. Deletions cut 0 bases from V and 6 bases from J, with 9 bases between. This CDR3 region has 14 residues. Germline V CDR1 and CDR2: SGHAT, FQNNGV. In nucleotides, the CDR3 is TGTGCCAGCAGCTTAGAGAGGATATTCAATGAGCAGTTCTTC. Translation gives CASSLERIFNEQFF.

The chain links TRBV11-3 to TRBJ2-5; 13 positions agree with TRBD2. Germline lookup yields CDR1 SGHNT and CDR2 YENEEA. Trimming took 5 bases from V and 1 from J; bases not matched to a gene: 4. The CDR3 has 16 residues. The CDR3 DNA follows: TGTGCCAGCAGCCTTGGGACTAGCGGGGCCCAAGAGACCCAGTACTTC. This gives the protein CASSLGTSGAQETQYF.

This chain uses TRBV3-1 (or the pseudogene TRBV3-2) with TRBJ2-1, with 7 bases lining up with TRBD1. There are 14 residues in the CDR3. Germline CDR1 and CDR2: LGHDT and YNNKEL (reference sequence). The ends lost 5 bases at V and 6 bases at J; junction bases unmatched: 7. This chain's CDR3 is CASSIATGINEQFF. In nucleotides, the CDR3 is TGTGCCAGCAGCATCGCGACAGGGATCAATGAGCAGTTCTTC.

This sequence joins TRBV19 and TRBJ1-4; D unclear. CDR3 length: 14 amino acids. With 2 bases removed from V and 8 bases from J, the gap between germline ends came to 12 bases. Looked up from germline, CDR1 is LNHDA and CDR2 is SQIVND (reference sequence). The CDR3: CASSIRAAGEKLFF. The CDR3 region has the DNA TGTGCCAGTAGTATACGGGCAGCAGGAGAAAAACTGTTTTTT.

The V gene is TRBV5-1, the J gene TRBJ2-7, with D possibly TRBD1 on 5 matching bases. This CDR3 region has 14 residues. Trimming took 4 bases from V and 4 from J, leaving 15 bases between them. Per germline, CDR1 SGHRS and CDR2 YFSETQ. CDR3 DNA: TGCGCCAGCAGCCCGCAGGGCGTAGAGTACGAGCAGTACTTC. This encodes CASSPQGVEYEQYF.

The chain links TRBV27 to TRBJ1-5; no clear D gene. This CDR3 spans 12 amino acids. Germline values: CDR1 MNHEY, CDR2 SMNVEV (reference sequence). Trimming pared 5 bases from V and 4 bases from J, leaving 6 bases between. CDR3 DNA sequence: TGTGCCAGCAGTAAGGGAAATCAGCCCCAGCATTTT. This translates into CASSKGNQPQHF.

This rearrangement joins TRBV15 to TRBJ2-2; tentative D call: TRBD2 (6 bases). The CDR3 has 15 amino acids. Deletions cut 0 bases from V and 3 bases from J, with 8 bases between. CDR1 LNHNV and CDR2 YYDKDF come from the germline V gene (reference sequence). For the CDR3, the DNA is TGTGCCACCAGCAGAGACGGGGGTTACACCGGGGAGCTGTTTTTT. It is translated as CATSRDGGYTGELFF. The variable domain in full, with the rest retrieved from reference TRBV15 and TRBJ2-2, is DAMVIQNPRYQVTQFGKPVTLSCSQTLNHNVMYWYQQKSSQAPKLLFHYYDKDFNNEADTPDNFQSRRPNTSFCFLDIRSPGLGDTAMYLCATSRDGGYTGELFFGEGSRLTVL.

The gene calls are TRBV13 and TRBJ2-1, with TRBD1 matching 8 bases. CDR1 PRHDT and CDR2 FYEKMQ come from the germline V gene (reference sequence). The CDR3 has 13 amino acids. Trimming took 5 bases from V and 10 from J; bases not matched to a gene: 7. CDR3: CASSPMTGDEQFF. CDR3 coding DNA: TGTGCCAGCAGCCCAATGACAGGGGACGAGCAGTTCTTC.

The chain employs TRBV29-1 and TRBJ1-4, with 8 bases fitting TRBD1. Germline CDR1 and CDR2: SQVTM and ANQGSEA. The V and J ends lost 6 bases and 6 bases, in that order; junction bases with no gene match: 6. The CDR3 covers 13 residues. CDR3 loop: CSVQGAQDEKLFF. CDR3 nucleotide sequence: TGCAGCGTCCAGGGGGCGCAGGATGAAAAACTGTTTTTT.

This clone was recorded only once. This chain uses TRBV6-2 or TRBV6-3 with TRBJ1-1; D is undetermined. The CDR3 spans 12 residues. V lost 6 bases to trimming and J lost 3 bases, with 8 bases between them. Per germline, CDR1 MNHEY and CDR2 SVGEGT. The CDR3 here is CASSRLYTEAFF. As DNA, the CDR3 is TGTGCCAGCAGCCGTCTATACACTGAAGCTTTCTTT.

The gene calls are TRBV5-4 and TRBJ2-7; D unclear. Trimming removed 0 bases from V and 6 bases from J, with 7 bases in between. The CDR3 length is 12 residues. Germline CDR1 and CDR2: SGHNT and YYREEE (reference sequence). The CDR3 spells CASSLEALEQYF. The CDR3 DNA sequence: TGTGCCAGCAGCTTGGAAGCCCTCGAGCAGTACTTC. Full variable domain (outside the CDR3, taken from reference TRBV5-4 and TRBJ2-7): ETGVTQSPTHLIKTRGQQVTLRCSSQSGHNTVSWYQQALGQGPQFIFQYYREEENGRGNFPPRFSGLQFPNYSSELNVNALELDDSALYLCASSLEALEQYFGPGTRLTVT.

This rearrangement joins TRBV10-3 to TRBJ2-7; D may be TRBD1 (5 bases). CDR3 length: 11 residues. The V gene's germline CDR1 is ENHRY and CDR2 SYGVKD. The V gene lost 3 bases and the J gene lost 5 bases, with 5 bases spanning the gap. This chain's CDR3 is CAISDRDEQYF. CDR3 coding DNA: TGTGCCATCAGTGACAGGGACGAGCAGTACTTC.